This TCR beta chain was recovered during a study of cytomegalovirus exposure and HLA in healthy donors. The table came from immunoSEQ multiplex PCR; TCRdb's copy has only in-frame clones and leaves some out. The sample carries hundreds of thousands of clones, approximately 83% recorded once. This clone was picked up one time. The sample comprised PBMCs. This receptor was obtained from a woman in her twenties or thirties in good health and CMV-seropositive.

The CDR3 loop is CASSRGNGAQYF. In nucleotides, the CDR3 is TGTGCCAGCAGTAGAGGCAACGGGGCCCAGTACTTC. V and J are TRBV5-6 and TRBJ2-5, with a weak D call TRBD2 (5 bases). Looked up from germline, CDR1 is SGHDT and CDR2 is YYEEEE. V shed 5 bases and J shed 9 bases, with 14 bases lying between them. This CDR3 has 12 amino acids.